This record looks at one T cell receptor (beta chain) sequence and its context. As yet, its antigen is unknown. TCRdb re-analysed the reads in MiXCR, keeping a single row per CDR3 protein. The sample shows approximately 350,000 distinct CDR3 sequences, just under 35% of them seen only once. CDR1 and CDR2 from the germline V gene are SGHDT and YYEEEE. Trimming stripped 2 bases from V and 4 bases from J, with 12 bases between. The CDR3 has 14 amino acids. These data are taken from a study of T cell repertoires in cytomegalovirus infection. Study background: Used in the study were CMV epitopes, some recently identified and HLA-C-restricted, others well-studied and HLA-B-restricted. Indications came from public TCR beta signatures; they pointed to CMV infection and to a matching HLA type. Study-wide points: In two of eight donors, the top clonotype was HLA-C-restricted CMV-specific. Totalled public TCR beta family frequency picked out people who carried CMV plus the relevant HLA.

This chain uses TRBV5-6 with TRBJ1-2, with a weak D call TRBD1 (5 bases). The material was cultured PBMCs, obtained from culture after CMV antigen stimulation. The TCR sequence derives from a human donor in good health (CMV status not recorded). Some clones in this sample may be carry-over from other donors' samples. CDR3 region: CASSFEGQVYGYTF. The CDR3 DNA sequence: TGTGCCAGCAGCTTTGAGGGGCAGGTCTATGGCTACACCTTC.